This T cell receptor (beta chain) came from a study of neurological immune-mediated disorders. The germline V and J ends were trimmed by 4 bases and 4 bases, with 17 bases remaining between them. This CDR3 contains 15 residues. Germline loops: CDR1 SGHDT, CDR2 YYEEEE. The study, taken as a whole, reports: Because no CDR3 amino acid sequences were shared across subjects by expanded clones, private repertoires were suggested in all groups.

In this sample, this clonotype turned up many times. Its antigen is unidentified. As for the cDNA, it was generated by 5'RACE with 10-nucleotide random UMIs. Via MiXCR, TCRdb re-called the 5' RACE reads, giving one row per CDR3 protein. The repertoire consists of some 35,000 distinct CDR3 sequences, with 11% occurring once and the leading ten covering just under 4%. This TCR was recovered from a woman in her twenties or thirties with HTLV-1-associated myelopathy (HAM/TSP). The chain uses TRBV5-6 and TRBJ1-2; D is undetermined. Input material: CD4+ T cells from blood. The CDR3 is CASSLESGSIYGYTF. The CDR3 DNA reads as TGTGCCAGCAGCCTGGAGTCGGGGTCAATCTATGGCTACACCTTC. Combining the CDR3 with reference TRBV5-6 and TRBJ1-2 gives the whole variable domain DAGVTQSPTHLIKTRGQQVTLRCSPKSGHDTVSWYQQALGQGPQFIFQYYEEEERQRGNFPDRFSGHQFPNYSSELNVNALLLGDSALYLCASSLESGSIYGYTFGSGTRLTVV.